A selection of T cell receptor beta chains follows, all from one sample in a study of neurological immune-mediated disorders. TCRdb ran MiXCR on the 5' RACE reads and lists one entry per CDR3 protein. The data hold about 16,000 distinct CDR3 sequences, with 20% to 25% observed a single time. The sequencing sample was made of PBMCs. These receptors were taken from a man aged 50 to 60 in good health. CDR3s include the opening cysteine and the closing phenylalanine or tryptophan. Each record gives: clone size, D gene, V gene, J gene, CDR3 length, CDR3 protein, CDR3 DNA. D genes are given only for firm matches. Expanded clones get a size class; other rows say once, few or many, or leave the size out.

>many|-|TRBV20-1|TRBJ1-2|14
CSASQGGQGKGYTF
TGCAGTGCTAGTCAAGGGGGGCAGGGAAAGGGCTACACCTTC
>-|-|TRBV5-1|TRBJ2-7|14
CASSLEQGRYEQYF
TGCGCCAGCAGCTTGGAGCAGGGGCGATACGAGCAGTACTTC
>many|TRBD2|TRBV4-3|TRBJ2-5|17
CASSPGGGRALGETQYF
TGCGCCAGCAGCCCCGGTGGCGGGAGGGCCCTAGGGGAGACCCAGTACTTC
>many|-|TRBV7-3|TRBJ2-7|15
CASKVAAPAPYEQYF
TGTGCCAGCAAGGTGGCGGCCCCGGCCCCCTACGAGCAGTACTTC
>many|TRBD2|TRBV20-1|TRBJ2-3|15
CSADPGLATTDTQYF
TGCAGTGCTGACCCGGGACTAGCGACCACAGATACGCAGTATTTT
>-|-|TRBV5-1|TRBJ2-5|14
CASSSSTRKETQYF
TGCGCCAGCAGTTCCTCCACCCGGAAGGAGACCCAGTACTTC
>-|TRBD1|TRBV4-2|TRBJ2-7|15
CASPGTAEALYEQYF
TGTGCCAGCCCAGGGACAGCCGAAGCCTTATACGAGCAGTACTTC
>many|-|TRBV20-1|TRBJ2-7|16
CSARGGPLFFSYEQYF
TGCAGTGCCCGGGGCGGACCCCTCTTCTTCTCCTACGAGCAGTACTTC
>medium-sized|TRBD2|TRBV12-3/TRBV12-4|TRBJ2-1|16
CASSPEGLAYYNEQFF
TGTGCCAGCAGTCCCGAGGGACTAGCCTATTACAATGAGCAGTTCTTC
>many|-|TRBV20-1|TRBJ1-3|14
CSAEDRLLGNTIYF
TGCAGTGCAGAGGACCGGCTACTTGGAAACACCATATATTTT
>few|-|TRBV5-4|TRBJ2-7|15
CASSFRPGTSYEQYF
TGTGCCAGCAGCTTTCGTCCTGGCACCTCCTACGAGCAGTACTTC
>-|-|TRBV12-3/TRBV12-4|TRBJ2-7|13
CASSLRQEGEQYF
TGTGCCAGCAGTCTAAGACAGGAAGGCGAGCAGTACTTC
>few|TRBD2|TRBV5-1|TRBJ2-2|16
CASTMTSGGISGELFF
TGCGCCAGCACCATGACTAGCGGGGGGATATCCGGGGAGCTGTTTTTT
>-|-|TRBV20-1|TRBJ2-7|17
CSAKCSDFGHSSYEQYF
TGCAGTGCTAAGTGTAGCGACTTTGGGCACAGCTCCTACGAGCAGTACTTC
>many|TRBD2|TRBV27|TRBJ2-1|15
CASSLGRERNNEQFF
TGTGCCAGCAGCCTAGGGCGGGAGCGCAACAATGAGCAGTTCTTC
>many|-|TRBV5-1|TRBJ2-7|14
CASSFGQGLYEQYF
TGCGCCAGCAGCTTTGGCCAGGGTTTGTACGAGCAGTACTTC
>few|TRBD2|TRBV29-1|TRBJ2-1|19
CSAPRGTSGVRSPYNEQFF
TGCAGCGCCCCCCGGGGGACTAGCGGGGTGAGGTCCCCCTACAATGAGCAGTTCTTC
>medium-sized|-|TRBV10-3|TRBJ2-2|14
CAIIPQGYTGELFF
TGTGCCATCATCCCCCAGGGTTACACCGGGGAGCTGTTTTTT
>medium-sized|TRBD2|TRBV20-1|TRBJ2-1|14
CSASRGTSYNEQFF
TGCAGTGCGTCGCGGGGGACCTCCTACAATGAGCAGTTCTTC
>many|TRBD1|TRBV5-1|TRBJ1-6|15
CASSSRTGAGSPLHF
TGCGCCAGCAGCTCAAGGACAGGGGCGGGTTCACCCCTCCACTTT
>many|TRBD2|TRBV7-2|TRBJ2-1|17
CASSLHLSGRASNEQFF
TGTGCCAGCAGCCTCCACCTTAGCGGGAGGGCCAGCAATGAGCAGTTCTTC
>many|TRBD2|TRBV6-5|TRBJ2-1|16
CASRSSGRAPFNEQFF
TGTGCCAGCAGGTCGAGCGGGAGGGCACCTTTTAATGAGCAGTTCTTC
>many|-|TRBV6-2/TRBV6-3|TRBJ2-1|12
CASSRDWGEQFF
TGTGCCAGCAGCCGTGACTGGGGGGAGCAGTTCTTC